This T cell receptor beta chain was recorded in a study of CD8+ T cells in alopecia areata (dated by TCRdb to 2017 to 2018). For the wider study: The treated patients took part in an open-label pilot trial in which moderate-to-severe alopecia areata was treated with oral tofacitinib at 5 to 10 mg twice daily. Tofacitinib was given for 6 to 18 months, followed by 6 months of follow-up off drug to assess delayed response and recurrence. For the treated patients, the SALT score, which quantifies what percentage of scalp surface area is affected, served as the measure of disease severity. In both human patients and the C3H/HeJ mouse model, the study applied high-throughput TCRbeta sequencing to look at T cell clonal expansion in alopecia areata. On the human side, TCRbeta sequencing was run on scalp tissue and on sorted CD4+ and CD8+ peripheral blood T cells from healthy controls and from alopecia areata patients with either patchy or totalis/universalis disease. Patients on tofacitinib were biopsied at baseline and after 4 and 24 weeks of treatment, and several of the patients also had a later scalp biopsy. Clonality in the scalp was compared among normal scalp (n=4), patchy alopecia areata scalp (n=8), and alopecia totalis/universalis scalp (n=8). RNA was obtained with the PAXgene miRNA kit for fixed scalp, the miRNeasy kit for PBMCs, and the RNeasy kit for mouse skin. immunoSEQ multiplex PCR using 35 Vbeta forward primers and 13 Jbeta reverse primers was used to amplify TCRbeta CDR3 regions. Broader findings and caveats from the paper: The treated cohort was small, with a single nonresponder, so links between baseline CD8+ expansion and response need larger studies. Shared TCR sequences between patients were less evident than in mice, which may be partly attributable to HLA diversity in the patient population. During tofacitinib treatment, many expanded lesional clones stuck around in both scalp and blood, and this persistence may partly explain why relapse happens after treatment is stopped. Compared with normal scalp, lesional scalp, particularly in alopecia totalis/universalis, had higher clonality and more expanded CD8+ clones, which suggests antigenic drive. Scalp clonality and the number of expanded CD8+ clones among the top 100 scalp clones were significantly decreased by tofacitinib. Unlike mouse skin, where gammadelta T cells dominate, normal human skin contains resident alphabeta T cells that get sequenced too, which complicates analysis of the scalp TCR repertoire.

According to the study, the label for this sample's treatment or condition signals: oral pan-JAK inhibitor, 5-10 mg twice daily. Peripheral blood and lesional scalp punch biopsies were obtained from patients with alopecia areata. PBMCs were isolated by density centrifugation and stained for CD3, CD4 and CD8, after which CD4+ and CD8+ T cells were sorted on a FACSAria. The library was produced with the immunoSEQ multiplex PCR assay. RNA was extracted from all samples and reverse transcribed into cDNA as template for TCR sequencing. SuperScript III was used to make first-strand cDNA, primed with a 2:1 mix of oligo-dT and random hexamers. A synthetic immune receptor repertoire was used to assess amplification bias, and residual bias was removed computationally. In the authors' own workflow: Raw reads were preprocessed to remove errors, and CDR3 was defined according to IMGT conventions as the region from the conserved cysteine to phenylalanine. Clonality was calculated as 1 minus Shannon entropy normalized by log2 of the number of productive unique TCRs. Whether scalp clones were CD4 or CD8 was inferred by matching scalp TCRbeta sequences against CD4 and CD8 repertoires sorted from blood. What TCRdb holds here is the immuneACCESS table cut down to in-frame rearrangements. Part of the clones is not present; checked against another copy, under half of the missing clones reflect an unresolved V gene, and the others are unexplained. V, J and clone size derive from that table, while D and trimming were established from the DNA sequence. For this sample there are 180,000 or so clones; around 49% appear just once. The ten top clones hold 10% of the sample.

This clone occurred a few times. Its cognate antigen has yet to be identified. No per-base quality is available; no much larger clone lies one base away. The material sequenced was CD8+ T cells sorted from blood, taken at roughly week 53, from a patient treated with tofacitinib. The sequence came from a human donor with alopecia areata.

The DNA sequence follows: TGCGCCAGCAGCTGGACAGGGAGAGAGGAAGTAGAGCGCTACGAGCAGTACTTC. Its protein product is CASSWTGREEVERYEQYF. This receptor chain uses TRBV5-1 and TRBJ2-7; 8 central bases correspond to TRBD1. The CDR3, from cysteine to phenylalanine, totals 18 residues. This entry keeps only the CDR3 DNA: 54 bases, framed from base 1. From V the trimming removes 3 bases and from J it removes 3 bases, while the gene matches leave 17 bases of the junction unaccounted for. CDR1 SGHRS and CDR2 YFSETQ were looked up in the germline V gene.